What follows are 10 T cell receptor beta chains derived from one specimen sequenced in a study of CD8 T cells in Susac syndrome. cDNA came from roughly 0.47 to 1 ug RNA primed by random hexamers. TCRdb called the immunoSEQ multiplex PCR reads again in MiXCR, with one record for every CDR3 protein. Here the sample spans some 180,000 distinct CDR3 sequences, around nine tenths being singletons. Sequenced sample: CD4+ T cells from PBMCs. The origin of the receptors is a human donor with Susac syndrome.

The rearrangement links TRBV30 to TRBJ2-5, with D tentatively TRBD1 (5 bases). The CDR3 spans 15 residues. CDR1 is GTSNPN and CDR2 is SVGIG in the germline V gene (reference sequence). The V end lost 5 bases, the J end lost 2 bases, and 18 bases lay between the germline ends. Here the CDR3 reads CAWLQPGLGQETQYF. CDR3 DNA: TGTGCCTGGTTGCAACCAGGGTTGGGGCAAGAGACCCAGTACTTC.

As for this clonotype: At one boundary the junction diverges from the germline segment, which might be a read error. This chain joins TRBV7-9 and TRBJ1-1, with unresolved D. Germline V gene sequence: CDR1 SEHNR, CDR2 FQNEAQ (reference sequence). This CDR3 region has 13 residues. CDR3 region: CASSLNTNAEAFF. The CDR3 nucleotides are TGTGCCAGCAGCTTAAATACGAACGCTGAAGCTTTCTTT.

This rearrangement joins TRBV7-9 to TRBJ2-6, with a possible D match to TRBD2 (5 bases). The CDR3 has 16 residues. The V and J ends lost 1 base and 2 bases respectively, with 9 bases between them. Germline V gives CDR1 SEHNR, CDR2 FQNEAQ (reference sequence). In DNA, the CDR3 is TGTGCCAGCAGCTTAGTTACCGGGACTGGGGCCAACGTCCTGACTTTC. Residues: CASSLVTGTGANVLTF.

V and J are TRBV3-1 and TRBJ1-2; TRBD1 matches at 8 bases. This CDR3 has 15 amino acids. Germline V gene lookup returns CDR1 LGHDT and CDR2 YNNKEL (reference sequence). V trimming: 3 bases; J trimming: 4 bases; junction bases outside the gene matches: 7. The CDR3 sequence is CASSHSPDRAYGYTF. CDR3 DNA sequence: TGTGCCAGCAGCCACTCCCCGGACAGGGCCTATGGCTACACCTTC.

This chain joins TRBV5-1 and TRBJ2-5; possible D gene TRBD1, 6 bases. Germline V CDR1 and CDR2: SGHRS, YFSETQ. The CDR3 runs 13 residues. V lost 4 bases and J lost 3, with 10 bases in between. The DNA for the CDR3 is TGCGCCAGCAGCGAAAACAGGGAAGAGACCCAGTACTTC. This gives the protein CASSENREETQYF.

The chain is built from TRBV7-2 and TRBJ1-1; D may be TRBD1 (6 bases). This CDR3 region has 14 residues. V lost 5 bases, J lost 3 bases, and 13 bases lay in between. Germline CDR1 and CDR2: SGHTA and FQGNSA. The CDR3 DNA sequence: TGTGCCAGCAGCCCCCGGGACACCTACACTGAAGCTTTCTTT. Residues: CASSPRDTYTEAFF.

The chain links TRBV6-2 or TRBV6-3 to TRBJ2-7, with TRBD1 identical over 7 bases. The germline V gene has CDR1 MNHEY and CDR2 SVGEGT. The V segment lost 7 bases and the J segment 3 bases; nucleotides outside the gene matches: 9. The CDR3 length is 14 residues. The CDR3 is CASTQGQLRYEQYF. In nucleotides, the CDR3 is TGTGCCAGCACCCAGGGACAGCTTCGCTACGAGCAGTACTTC.

The chain is built from TRBV12-3 or TRBV12-4 and TRBJ2-2; 12 bases match TRBD2. Unmatched junction bases numbered 7, after V lost 7 bases and J lost 7 bases. This CDR3 is 15 amino acids long. This CDR3 is CASIASGRAGGELFF. CDR3 DNA: TGTGCCAGCATTGCTAGCGGGAGGGCCGGCGGGGAGCTGTTTTTT.

This chain joins TRBV28 and TRBJ2-6; unclear D gene. The CDR3 contains 15 residues. Germline V CDR1 and CDR2: MDHEN, SYDVKM. Trimming left V 3 bases short and J 0 bases short, with 6 bases between. The CDR3 DNA is TGTGCCAGCAGTTTCTCCTACTCTGGGGCCAACGTCCTGACTTTC. As protein: CASSFSYSGANVLTF.

This clonotype was seen a single time. The chain combines TRBV30 with TRBJ2-1, with TRBD1 matching over 7 bases. V shed 2 bases, J shed 11 bases, and the junction held 15 bases outside the gene matches. The CDR3 runs to 15 residues. Per the germline V gene, CDR1 is GTSNPN and CDR2 is SVGIG (reference sequence). The CDR3 nucleotides are TGTGCCTGGAGTACGACAGGGTTCGATAGTGAACAGCAGTTCTTC. Translated: CAWSTTGFDSEQQFF.